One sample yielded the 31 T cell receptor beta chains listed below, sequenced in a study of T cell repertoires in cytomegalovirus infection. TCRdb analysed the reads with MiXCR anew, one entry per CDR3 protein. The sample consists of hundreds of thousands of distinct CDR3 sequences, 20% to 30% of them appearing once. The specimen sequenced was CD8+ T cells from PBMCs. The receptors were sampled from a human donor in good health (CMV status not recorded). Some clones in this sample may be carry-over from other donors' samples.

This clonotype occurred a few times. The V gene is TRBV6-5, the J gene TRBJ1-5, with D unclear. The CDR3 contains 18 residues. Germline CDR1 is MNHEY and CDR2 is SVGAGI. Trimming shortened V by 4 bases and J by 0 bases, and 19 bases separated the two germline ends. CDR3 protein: CASSLRVPGGYSNQPQHF. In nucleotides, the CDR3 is TGTGCCAGCAGTTTAAGGGTTCCGGGCGGATATAGCAATCAGCCCCAGCATTTT.

In DNA form, the CDR3 reads TGCAGCGTTGAACCCGGGGCCGGGGAGCTGTTTTTT. It is translated as CSVEPGAGELFF. This chain links TRBV29-1 with TRBJ2-2; possibly TRBD2 for D (5 bases). From germline, CDR1 is SQVTM and CDR2 ANQGSEA. V gave up 2 bases and J gave up 6 bases, with 7 bases separating them. CDR3 length: 12 amino acids.

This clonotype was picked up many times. The CDR3 region has the DNA TGTGCCAGCAGTATGCTAGCGGGGGGGCCCACCGATGAGCAGTTCTTC. It specifies CASSMLAGGPTDEQFF. The chain uses TRBV6-2 or TRBV6-3 and TRBJ2-1; 12 bases agree with TRBD2. This CDR3 is 16 amino acids long. Germline CDR1 MNHEY, CDR2 SVGEGT. V was clipped by 5 bases and J by 8 bases; unmatched bases: 10.

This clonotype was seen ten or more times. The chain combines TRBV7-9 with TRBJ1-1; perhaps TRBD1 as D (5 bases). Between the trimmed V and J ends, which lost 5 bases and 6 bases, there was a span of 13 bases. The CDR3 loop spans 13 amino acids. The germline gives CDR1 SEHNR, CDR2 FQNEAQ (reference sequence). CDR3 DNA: TGTGCCAGCAGCCAGGGAGGGGTACCTGAAGCTTTCTTT. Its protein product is CASSQGGVPEAFF. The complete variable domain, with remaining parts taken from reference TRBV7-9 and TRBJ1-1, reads DTGVSQNPRHKITKRGQNVTFRCDPISEHNRLYWYRQTLGQGPEFLTYFQNEAQLEKSRLLSDRFSAERPKGSFSTLEIQRTEQGDSAMYLCASSQGGVPEAFFGQGTRLTVV.

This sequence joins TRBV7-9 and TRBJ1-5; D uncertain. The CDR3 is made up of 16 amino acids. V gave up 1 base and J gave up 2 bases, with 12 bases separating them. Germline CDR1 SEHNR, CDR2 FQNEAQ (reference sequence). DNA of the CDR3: TGTGCCAGCAGCTTAGTCGGGAGCAGAGGCAATCAGCCCCAGCATTTT. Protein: CASSLVGSRGNQPQHF.

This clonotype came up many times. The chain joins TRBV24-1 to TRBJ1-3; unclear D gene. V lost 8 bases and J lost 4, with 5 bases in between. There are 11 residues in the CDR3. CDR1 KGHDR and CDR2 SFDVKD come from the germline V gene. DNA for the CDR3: TGTGCCACCATCGGAGGAAACACCATATATTTT. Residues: CATIGGNTIYF.

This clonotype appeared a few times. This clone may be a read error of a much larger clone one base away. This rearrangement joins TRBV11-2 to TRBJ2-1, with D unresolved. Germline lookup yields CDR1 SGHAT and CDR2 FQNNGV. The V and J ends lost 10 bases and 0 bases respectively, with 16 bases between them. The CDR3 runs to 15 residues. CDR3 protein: CANSLDLSSYNEQFF. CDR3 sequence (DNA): TGTGCCAACAGTTTAGACCTCAGCTCCTACAATGAGCAGTTCTTC.

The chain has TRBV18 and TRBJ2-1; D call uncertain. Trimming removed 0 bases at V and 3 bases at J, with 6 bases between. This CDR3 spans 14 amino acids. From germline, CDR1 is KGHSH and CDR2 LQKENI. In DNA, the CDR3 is TGTGCCAGCTCACCACCATACAGCTACAATGAGCAGTTCTTC. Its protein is CASSPPYSYNEQFF.

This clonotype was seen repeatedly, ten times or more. DNA for the CDR3: TGTGCCAGCATAGGACAGGGGAAAGAGACCCAGTACTTC. It is translated as CASIGQGKETQYF. This chain connects TRBV28 to TRBJ2-5, with 9 positions matching TRBD1. This CDR3 comprises 13 residues. The germline CDR1 and CDR2 sequences are MDHEN and SYDVKM. V was clipped by 7 bases and J by 3 bases; unmatched bases: 3.

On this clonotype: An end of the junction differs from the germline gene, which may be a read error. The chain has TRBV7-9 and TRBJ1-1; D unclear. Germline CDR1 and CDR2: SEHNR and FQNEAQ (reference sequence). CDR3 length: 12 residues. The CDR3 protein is CVSSRGLGEAFF. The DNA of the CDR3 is TGTGTCAGCAGCCGGGGTCTTGGGGAAGCTTTCTTT.

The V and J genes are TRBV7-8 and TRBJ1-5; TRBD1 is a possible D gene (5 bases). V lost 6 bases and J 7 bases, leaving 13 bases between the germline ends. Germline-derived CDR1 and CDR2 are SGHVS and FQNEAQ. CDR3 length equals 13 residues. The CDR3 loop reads CASSHGGTQPQHF. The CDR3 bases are TGTGCCAGCAGTCACGGGGGAACCCAGCCCCAGCATTTT. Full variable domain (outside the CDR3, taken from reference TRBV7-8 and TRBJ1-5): GAGVSQSPRYKVAKRGQDVALRCDPISGHVSLFWYQQALGQGPEFLTYFQNEAQLDKSGLPSDRFFAERPEGSVSTLKIQRTQQEDSAVYLCASSHGGTQPQHFGDGTRLSIL.

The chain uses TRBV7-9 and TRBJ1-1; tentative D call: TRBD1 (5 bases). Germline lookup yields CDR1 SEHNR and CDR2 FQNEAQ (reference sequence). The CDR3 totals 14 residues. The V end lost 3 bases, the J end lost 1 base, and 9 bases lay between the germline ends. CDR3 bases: TGTGCCAGCAGCTTCGACGGGACGAACACTGAAGCTTTCTTT. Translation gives CASSFDGTNTEAFF.

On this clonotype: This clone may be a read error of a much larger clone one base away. DNA for the CDR3: TGTGCCAGCAGCTTAAGCGACAACTTTGAAAACCTGTTTTTT. Translating gives CASSLSDNFENLFF. The chain links TRBV7-4 to TRBJ1-4; D unresolved. Germline V gene lookup returns CDR1 SGHVT and CDR2 SQSDAQ. CDR3 size: 14 residues. The whole variable domain, remainder taken from reference TRBV7-4 and TRBJ1-4, is GAGVSQSPRYKVAKRGRDVALRCDSISGHVTLYWYRQTLGQGSEVLTYSQSDAQRDKSGRPSGRFSAERPERSVSTLKIQRTEQGDSAVYLCASSLSDNFENLFFGSGTQLSVL.

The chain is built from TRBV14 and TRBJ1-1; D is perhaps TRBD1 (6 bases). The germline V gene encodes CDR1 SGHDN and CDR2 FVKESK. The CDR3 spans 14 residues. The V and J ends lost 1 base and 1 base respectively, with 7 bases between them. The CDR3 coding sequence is TGTGCCAGCAGCCAAGGGACAGAGAACACTGAAGCTTTCTTT. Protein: CASSQGTENTEAFF. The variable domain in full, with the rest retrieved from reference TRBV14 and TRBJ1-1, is EAGVTQFPSHSVIEKGQTVTLRCDPISGHDNLYWYRRVMGKEIKFLLHFVKESKQDESGMPNNRFLAERTGGTYSTLKVQPAELEDSGVYFCASSQGTENTEAFFGQGTRLTVV.

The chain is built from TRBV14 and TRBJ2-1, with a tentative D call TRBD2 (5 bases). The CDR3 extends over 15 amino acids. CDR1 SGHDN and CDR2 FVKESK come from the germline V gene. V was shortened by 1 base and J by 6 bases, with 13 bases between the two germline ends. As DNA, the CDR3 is TGTGCCAGCAGCCAAGTCGGGGAGACGGTCAATGAGCAGTTCTTC. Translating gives CASSQVGETVNEQFF.

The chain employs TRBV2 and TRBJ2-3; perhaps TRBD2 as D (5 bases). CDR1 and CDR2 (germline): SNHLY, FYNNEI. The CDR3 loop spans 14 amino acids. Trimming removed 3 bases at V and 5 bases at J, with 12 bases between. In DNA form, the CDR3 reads TGTGCCAGCAGTGACCCGGAGGCCAAAGATACGCAGTATTTT. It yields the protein CASSDPEAKDTQYF.

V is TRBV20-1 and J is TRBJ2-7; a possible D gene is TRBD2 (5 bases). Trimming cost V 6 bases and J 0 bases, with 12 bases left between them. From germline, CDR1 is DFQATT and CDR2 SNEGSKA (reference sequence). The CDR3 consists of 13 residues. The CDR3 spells CSATNGVSYEQYF. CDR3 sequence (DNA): TGCAGTGCCACCAACGGGGTCTCCTACGAGCAGTACTTC.

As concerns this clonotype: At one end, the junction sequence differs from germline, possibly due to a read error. CDR3 in DNA: TGTACCAGCAGCCAAGAGGTTGGACAGGGCATCGCTCAGCCCCAGCATTTT. Amino acid sequence: CTSSQEVGQGIAQPQHF. This rearrangement joins TRBV4-2 to TRBJ1-5, with 8 positions matching TRBD1. CDR1 and CDR2 (germline): LGHNA, YNFKEQ. CDR3 length: 17 residues.

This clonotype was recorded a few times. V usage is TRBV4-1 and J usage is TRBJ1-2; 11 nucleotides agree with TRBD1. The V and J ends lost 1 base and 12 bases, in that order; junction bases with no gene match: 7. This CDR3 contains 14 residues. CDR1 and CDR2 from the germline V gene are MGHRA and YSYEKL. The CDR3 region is CASSQARTGGNHTF. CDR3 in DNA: TGCGCCAGCAGCCAAGCCAGGACAGGGGGCAACCACACCTTC.

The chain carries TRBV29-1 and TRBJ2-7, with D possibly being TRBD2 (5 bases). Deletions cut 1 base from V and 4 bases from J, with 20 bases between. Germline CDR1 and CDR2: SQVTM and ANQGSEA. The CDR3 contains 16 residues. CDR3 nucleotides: TGCAGCGTTGAAGGGAGGCCCGATTCGGTTGGGTACGAGCAGTACTTC. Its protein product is CSVEGRPDSVGYEQYF.

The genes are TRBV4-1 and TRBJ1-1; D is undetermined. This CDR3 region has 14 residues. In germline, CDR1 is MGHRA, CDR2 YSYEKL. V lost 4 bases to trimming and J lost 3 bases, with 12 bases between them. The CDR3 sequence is CASSLGIKHTEAFF. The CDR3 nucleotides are TGCGCCAGCAGCCTCGGGATCAAACACACTGAAGCTTTCTTT.

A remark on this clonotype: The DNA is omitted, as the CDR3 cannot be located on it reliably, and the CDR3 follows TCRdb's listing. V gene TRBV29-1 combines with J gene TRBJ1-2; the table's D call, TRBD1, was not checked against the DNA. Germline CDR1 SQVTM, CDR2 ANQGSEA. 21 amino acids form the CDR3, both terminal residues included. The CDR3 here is CSASGAVGYTFGSGTRVGYTF.

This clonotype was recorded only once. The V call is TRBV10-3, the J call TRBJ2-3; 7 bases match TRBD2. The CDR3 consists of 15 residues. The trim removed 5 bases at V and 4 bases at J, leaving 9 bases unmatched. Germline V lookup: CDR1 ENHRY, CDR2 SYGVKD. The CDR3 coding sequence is TGTGCCATCAGTACACGACTGGGAGGGGCAGATACGCAGTATTTT. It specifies CAISTRLGGADTQYF.

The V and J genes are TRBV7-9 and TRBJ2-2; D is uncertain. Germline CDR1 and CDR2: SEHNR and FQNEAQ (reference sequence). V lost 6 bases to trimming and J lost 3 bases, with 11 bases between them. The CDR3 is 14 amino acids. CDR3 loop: CASSRGSYTGELFF. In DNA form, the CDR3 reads TGTGCCAGCAGTCGCGGCAGCTACACCGGGGAGCTGTTTTTT.

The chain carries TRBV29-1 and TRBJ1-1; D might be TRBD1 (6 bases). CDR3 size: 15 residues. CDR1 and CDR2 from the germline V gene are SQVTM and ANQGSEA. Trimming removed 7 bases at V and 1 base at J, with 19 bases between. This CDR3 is CSAESRGRGNTEAFF. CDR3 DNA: TGCAGCGCCGAAAGCCGGGGGCGAGGGAACACTGAAGCTTTCTTT. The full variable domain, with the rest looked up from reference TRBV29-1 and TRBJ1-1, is SAVISQKPSRDICQRGTSLTIQCQVDSQVTMMFWYRQQPGQSLTLIATANQGSEATYESGFVIDKFPISRPNLTFSTLTVSNMSPEDSSIYLCSAESRGRGNTEAFFGQGTRLTVV.

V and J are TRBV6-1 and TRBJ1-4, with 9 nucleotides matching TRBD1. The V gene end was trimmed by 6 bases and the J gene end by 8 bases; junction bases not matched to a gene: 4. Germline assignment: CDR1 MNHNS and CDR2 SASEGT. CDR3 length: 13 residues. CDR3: CASRGQGGEKLFF. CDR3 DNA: TGTGCCAGCAGGGGACAGGGAGGCGAAAAACTGTTTTTT.

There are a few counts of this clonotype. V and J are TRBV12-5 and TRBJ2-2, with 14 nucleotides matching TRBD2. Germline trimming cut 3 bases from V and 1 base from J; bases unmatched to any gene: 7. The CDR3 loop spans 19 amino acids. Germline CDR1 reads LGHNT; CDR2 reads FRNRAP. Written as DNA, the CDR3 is TGTGCTAGTGGTTTCCTGACTAGCGGGGGGGCTCGGAACACCGGGGAGCTGTTTTTT. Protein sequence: CASGFLTSGGARNTGELFF. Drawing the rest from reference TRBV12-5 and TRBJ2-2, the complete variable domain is DARVTQTPRHKVTEMGQEVTMRCQPILGHNTVFWYRQTMMQGLELLAYFRNRAPLDDSGMPKDRFSAEMPDATLATLKIQPSEPRDSAVYFCASGFLTSGGARNTGELFFGEGSRLTVL.

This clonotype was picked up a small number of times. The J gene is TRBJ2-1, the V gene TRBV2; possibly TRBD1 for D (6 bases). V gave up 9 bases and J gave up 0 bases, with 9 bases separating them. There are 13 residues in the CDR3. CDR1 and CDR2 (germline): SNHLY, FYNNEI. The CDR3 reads CARDRSSYNEQFF. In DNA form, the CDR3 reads TGTGCCAGAGACAGGTCCTCCTACAATGAGCAGTTCTTC.

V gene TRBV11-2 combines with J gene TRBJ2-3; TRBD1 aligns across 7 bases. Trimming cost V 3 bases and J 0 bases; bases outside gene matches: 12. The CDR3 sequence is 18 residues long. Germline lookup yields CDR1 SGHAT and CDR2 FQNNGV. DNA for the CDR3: TGTGCCAGCAGCTTCTGGACAGGTTGGGATCCTAGCACAGATACGCAGTATTTT. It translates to CASSFWTGWDPSTDTQYF.

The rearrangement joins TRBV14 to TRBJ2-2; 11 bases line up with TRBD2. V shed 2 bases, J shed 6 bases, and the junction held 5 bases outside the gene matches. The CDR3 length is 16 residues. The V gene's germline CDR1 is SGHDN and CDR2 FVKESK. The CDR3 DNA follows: TGTGCCAGCAGCCAACGTAGCGGGGGGGCCGCCGGGGAGCTGTTTTTT. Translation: CASSQRSGGAAGELFF.

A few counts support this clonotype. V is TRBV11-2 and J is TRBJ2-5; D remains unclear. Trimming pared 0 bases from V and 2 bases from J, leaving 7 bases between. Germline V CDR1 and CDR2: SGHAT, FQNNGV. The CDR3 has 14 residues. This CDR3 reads CASSLDQRQETQYF. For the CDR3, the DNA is TGTGCCAGCAGCTTAGATCAGCGACAAGAGACCCAGTACTTC.